The sequence of this T cell receptor (beta chain) was determined in a study of cytomegalovirus exposure and HLA in healthy donors. Germline loops: CDR1 MNHNS, CDR2 SASEGT. Trimming left V 6 bases short and J 4 bases short, with 15 bases between. The CDR3 runs 14 residues. Both 60 Vbeta primers and 13 Jbeta primers went into the PCR. The data were produced by immunoSEQ multiplex PCR, yet TCRdb's version contains in-frame clones alone and is incomplete. The sample consists of 100,000 to 150,000 clones, about 80% of them appearing once. The chain recombines TRBV6-1 with TRBJ1-2; possibly TRBD1 for D (5 bases). Sequences were obtained from PBMCs. The receptor comes from a man aged 25 to 40 in good health and CMV-seropositive. This CDR3 is CASRLQALTYGYTF. CDR3 coding DNA: TGTGCCAGCAGACTACAGGCTTTAACCTATGGCTACACCTTC.